This T cell receptor beta chain was identified during a study of radiotherapy plus CTLA-4 blockade in lung cancer. Overall study: Among enrolled patients, less than 20% responded and 31% achieved disease control.

Whole-study results and caveats: Clones of tumor-derived TCRs expanded in blood after radiotherapy plus ipilimumab.

Details on this clone: The antigen is not known.

This CDR3 spans 14 amino acids. CDR1 and CDR2 from the germline V gene are SGHRS and YFSETQ. V was clipped by 5 bases and J by 10 bases; unmatched bases: 8. The protocol was immunoSEQ multiplex PCR, while the TCRdb copy is restricted to in-frame clones and leaves out a portion. The table has about 80,000 clones, 86% seen once. The sequencing here drew on peripheral blood, taken from a patient treated with radiotherapy plus ipilimumab. The source of this sequence is a human donor with non-small cell lung cancer who had a partial response to radiotherapy plus ipilimumab. The chain employs TRBV5-1 and TRBJ1-6; 8 nucleotides match TRBD1. The CDR3 is CASSAQGAESPLHF. CDR3 sequence (DNA): TGCGCCAGCAGTGCTCAGGGGGCGGAATCACCCCTCCACTTT. Complete variable domain (other parts from reference TRBV5-1 and TRBJ1-6): KAGVTQTPRYLIKTRGQQVTLSCSPISGHRSVSWYQQTPGQGLQFLFEYFSETQRNKGNFPGRFSGRQFSNSRSEMNVSTLELGDSALYLCASSAQGAESPLHFGNGTRLTVT.